This TCR beta chain was profiled in a study of OX40 agonist ivuxolimab in advanced cancers. Study in general: Patient treatment consisted of intravenous ivuxolimab administration every 2 weeks at 0.01 to 10 mg/kg. Hepatocellular carcinoma, melanoma, renal cell or head and neck cancer was diagnosed in the dose-escalation patients.

With respect to this clone: Sequence at one end of the junction differs from germline and may be a read error.

Here immunoSEQ multiplex PCR was the method, and the copy in TCRdb shows in-frame clones only, minus some. The table records some 62,000 clones, approximately 85% of them present only once. CDR3 length: 12 residues. The germline V gene has CDR1 MNHEY and CDR2 SVGAGI. The chain is built from TRBV6-5 and TRBJ2-2; D might be TRBD2 (5 bases). Specimen: CD4+ or CD8+ T cells sorted from blood, collected in a trial of the OX40 agonist ivuxolimab. This TCR was recovered from an adult with an advanced solid tumor such as melanoma, head and neck, liver or kidney cancer. CDR3 bases: TGTGCCAGCAGTTATCAAACCGGGGAGCTGCTTTTT. Translation: CASSYQTGELLF.